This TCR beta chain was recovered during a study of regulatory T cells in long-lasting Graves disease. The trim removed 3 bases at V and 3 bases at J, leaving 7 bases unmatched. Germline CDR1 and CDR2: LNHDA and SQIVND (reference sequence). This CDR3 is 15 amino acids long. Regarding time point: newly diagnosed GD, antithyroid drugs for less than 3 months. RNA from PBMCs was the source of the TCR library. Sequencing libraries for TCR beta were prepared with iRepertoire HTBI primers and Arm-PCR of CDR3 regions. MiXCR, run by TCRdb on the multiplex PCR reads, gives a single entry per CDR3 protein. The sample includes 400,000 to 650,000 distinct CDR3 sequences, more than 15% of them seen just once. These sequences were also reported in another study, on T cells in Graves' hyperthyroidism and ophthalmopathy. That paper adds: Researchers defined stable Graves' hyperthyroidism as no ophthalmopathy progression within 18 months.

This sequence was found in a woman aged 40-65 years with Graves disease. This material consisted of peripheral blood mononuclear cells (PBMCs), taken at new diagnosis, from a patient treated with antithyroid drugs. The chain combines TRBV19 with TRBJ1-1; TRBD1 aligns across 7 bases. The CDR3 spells CASSISGTADTEAFF. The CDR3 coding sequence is TGTGCCAGTAGTATTAGCGGGACAGCTGACACTGAAGCTTTCTTT.